This T cell receptor beta chain is from a study of beta chain features in type 1 diabetes (dated by TCRdb to between 2018 and 2020). Describing the broader study: Mean age, gender distribution, total cell number and subset yield did not differ between patients and healthy donors. Naive and central memory subsets were obtained from all 30 or so donors, but regulatory and stem cell-like memory subsets were isolated from only 8 patients and roughly eight healthy donors. A total of around 100 million sorted cells were examined across all samples, and RNA yield correlated strongly with the number of cells per subset. The study compared TCRB repertoires of sorted circulating CD4+ T cell subsets between recently diagnosed type 1 diabetes patients and matched healthy donors.

Including the terminal cysteine and phenylalanine, the CDR3 comprises 13 residues. CDR3 DNA only is kept here, 39 bases in frame from base 1. Via the germline V gene (reference sequence), CDR1 is GTSNPN and CDR2 SVGIG. V is reduced by 3 bases and J by 2 bases, leaving a spacing of 8 bases between them. The entire amount of isolated RNA was reverse transcribed using the High Capacity cDNA Reverse Transcription Kit, so the sequenced TCRB transcripts were expressed ones. Deep immunoSEQ sequencing was performed on naive, central memory and regulatory T cell samples, with an average of about 3.6 million total reads per sample. Sorted cells were lysed in RLT buffer and RNA was extracted with DNase-treated RNeasy Micro or Mini kits, depending on cell number. To prevent cross-contamination, each cell subset was processed individually, whereas patient and healthy donor samples were processed jointly. The immunoSEQ multiplex PCR was used to amplify TCRB sequences from cDNA, yielding 87-bp fragments that span the CDR3 region. Sequencing of the amplicons was performed on the Illumina HiSeq platform. Per the original workflow: Synthetic template baselines were used to correct PCR bias computationally, reads within Hamming distance 2 were collapsed together, and singletons that could not be merged were discarded. Reads were aligned against IMGT to assign V, D and J genes, CDR3 length and insertions or deletions at six rearrangement sites. Clonotype counts were normalized to sorted cell number within each subset before computing true diversity and Gini coefficients with the tcR R package. Repertoire sharing was quantified using the overlap coefficient calculated on TCRB nucleotide sequences. As a proxy for the pre-selection repertoire, out-of-frame TCRB sequences from naive cells were analyzed. Sourced from immuneACCESS, this table was stored by TCRdb with only in-frame sequences that have V and J called. A share of the clones is absent; for the studies checked, an unresolved V gene accounts for under half, and the remainder has no known explanation. From that table come the V and J calls and clone size; the DNA was used to work out D and trimming. For this sample there are about 280,000 clones; about 15% appear just once. The top ten clonotypes cover 0.015% to 0.019% of the sample.

This clone has just a few counts. What this receptor recognizes is not known. The input lacks base qualities; no much larger clone sits a single base away. A single peripheral blood draw of approximately 120 mL on average was collected from each donor into heparinised tubes. Naive, central memory, regulatory and stem cell-like memory CD4+ T cells were sorted on a BD FACSAria II using a panel including CD45RO, CCR7, CD25, CD127, CD95 and CD27. All sorted populations exceeded 95% purity. PBMCs were isolated immediately by Lymphoprep density gradient centrifugation and stained directly without culture. So that batch effects would be minimized, each experiment stained and sorted samples in pairs, pairing one healthy donor with one patient. Findings and caveats that apply to the study as a whole: Because cDNA was sequenced instead of genomic DNA, activated cells with high expression could be over-represented, although the groups did not differ in activation or CD3 levels. A moderate but significant shortening of TCRB CDR3 length was observed in type 1 diabetes patients in all four CD4+ subsets. HLA sub-analyses involved small numbers of individuals, so any influence of HLA type on TCRB rearrangement remained unresolved. Shorter templates might be favored by PCR, yet because patient and control samples were amplified and corrected together, any such skew would affect both groups equally. At VDJ recombination sites, type 1 diabetes patients had fewer insertions and more deleted nucleotides, which implies abnormalities in thymic rearrangement. Naive, central memory and regulatory TCRB repertoires appeared more similar among patients than among healthy donors.

The chain joins TRBV30 to TRBJ1-5; no D gene is confidently identified. The sequence was obtained from a man aged 18 to 35 with type 1 diabetes. Sequences were obtained from naive CD4+ T cells from blood. The intended sense of this specimen's cell subset or site label: true naive CD4+ T cells. The CDR3 reads as follows: CAWRAEGNQPQHF. At the DNA level, the sequence is TGTGCCTGGAGAGCGGAAGGCAATCAGCCCCAGCATTTT.